These 14 T cell receptor beta chains share one sample of origin, sequenced in a study of cytomegalovirus exposure and HLA in healthy donors. Amplification used 60 Vbeta primers and 13 Jbeta primers. This table comes from immunoSEQ multiplex PCR, and its TCRdb copy is limited to in-frame clones, with some not included. The sample includes around 68,000 clones, approximately 85% of them seen just once. Material for sequencing was PBMCs. Source of these receptors: a female donor in good health and CMV-seronegative.

This rearrangement joins TRBV11-1 to TRBJ1-1; D remains ambiguous. The CDR3 covers 13 residues. Germline V CDR1 and CDR2: SGHAT, FQDESV (reference sequence). Trimming took off 6 bases at V and 4 bases at J, with 12 bases between the two ends. This CDR3 is CASSFAGSTEAFF. CDR3 DNA: TGTGCCAGCAGTTTTGCCGGGAGCACTGAAGCTTTCTTT.

The CDR3, as DNA: TGTGCCAGCAGCGTAGGTGGTAGCGGGGGGGCCTCAGAGACCCAGTACTTC. Translation: CASSVGGSGGASETQYF. The chain links TRBV9 to TRBJ2-5; TRBD2 aligns across 11 bases. Germline loops: CDR1 SGDLS, CDR2 YYNGEE. The CDR3 is 17 amino acids. The trim removed 0 bases at V and 4 bases at J, leaving 8 bases unmatched.

The gene calls are TRBV10-3 and TRBJ2-1; 7 bases are shared with TRBD2. Trimming at V came to 2 bases and at J to 3 bases, leaving 10 bases not matched to a gene. Germline CDR1 ENHRY, CDR2 SYGVKD. This CDR3 has 17 amino acids. DNA for the CDR3: TGTGCCATCAGTGAGGGGCCGGGACTATCACTCTACAATGAGCAGTTCTTC. Its protein is CAISEGPGLSLYNEQFF.

This clone was detected only a few times. The chain employs TRBV11-2 and TRBJ2-1; D gene uncertain. Trimming removed 4 bases from V and 7 bases from J, with 8 bases in between. The germline gives CDR1 SGHAT, CDR2 FQNNGV. This CDR3 has 12 residues. CDR3 nucleotide sequence: TGTGCCAGCAGCTGGCCTGGTAATGAGCAGTTCTTC. Translated: CASSWPGNEQFF.

The V gene is TRBV5-1, the J gene TRBJ2-7; 12 bases map to TRBD1. The germline V gene has CDR1 SGHRS and CDR2 YFSETQ. J gave up 5 bases and V 3 bases, and 6 bases lay outside the gene matches. CDR3 size: 15 residues. Written as DNA, the CDR3 is TGCGCCAGCAGCTCGCCGGGACAGGGGGCACACGAGCAGTACTTC. Protein: CASSSPGQGAHEQYF.

The V and J genes are TRBV29-1 and TRBJ1-1; 7 nucleotides agree with TRBD1. Germline V gene sequence: CDR1 SQVTM, CDR2 ANQGSEA. The ends lost 7 bases at V and 1 base at J; junction bases unmatched: 15. The CDR3 runs 16 residues. Here the CDR3 DNA reads TGCAGCGCTTCGACTTCCAGACAGGGCGGGAACACTGAAGCTTTCTTT. Translation gives CSASTSRQGGNTEAFF.

V usage is TRBV29-1 and J usage is TRBJ2-2, with 8 positions matching TRBD1. Per the germline V gene, CDR1 is SQVTM and CDR2 is ANQGSEA. The CDR3 totals 15 residues. J was trimmed by 7 bases and V by 3 bases; bases with no gene match: 10. The CDR3 DNA sequence: TGCAGCGTTGAGGACGGACAGGGCTTGGGCGGGGAGCTGTTTTTT. Its protein is CSVEDGQGLGGELFF.

V is TRBV5-6 and J is TRBJ1-1, with unresolved D. Trimming took 4 bases from V and 6 from J, leaving 13 bases between them. The CDR3 runs 13 residues. CDR1 and CDR2 (germline): SGHDT, YYEEEE. The CDR3 is CASSAGSVAEAFF. The CDR3 coding sequence is TGTGCCAGCAGCGCCGGAAGCGTGGCTGAAGCTTTCTTT.

The gene calls are TRBV5-4 and TRBJ2-1, with 10 bases fitting TRBD1. Germline V gene lookup returns CDR1 SGHNT and CDR2 YYREEE (reference sequence). V gave up 0 bases and J gave up 8 bases; unmatched junction bases: 11. The CDR3 extends over 17 amino acids. In nucleotides, the CDR3 is TGTGCCAGCAGCTTGGTGGGGATGGGACAGGGGAGGTATGAGCAGTTCTTC. Amino acid sequence: CASSLVGMGQGRYEQFF.

The chain uses TRBV7-6 and TRBJ2-6, with 14 bases lining up with TRBD2. The CDR3 is 19 residues long. Germline V CDR1 and CDR2: SGHVS, FNYEAQ. The ends lost 4 bases at V and 0 bases at J; junction bases unmatched: 5. CDR3 in amino acids: CASSSGLAGASSGANVLTF. The CDR3 DNA reads TGTGCCAGCAGCTCGGGACTAGCGGGAGCCTCCTCTGGGGCCAACGTCCTGACTTTC.

The V gene is TRBV30, the J gene TRBJ2-7; D unresolved. CDR1 and CDR2 (germline): GTSNPN, SVGIG (reference sequence). The CDR3 sequence is 13 residues long. Deletions cut 8 bases from V and 3 bases from J, with 17 bases between. Here the CDR3 DNA reads TGTGCCGGAGCGAGCAAACCATTCTACGAGCAGTACTTC. Translated, it gives CAGASKPFYEQYF.

The chain couples TRBV9 to TRBJ2-1, with 11 nucleotides matching TRBD2. After removal of 0 bases from V and 3 bases from J, the junction contained 5 bases not matched to a gene. Per germline, CDR1 SGDLS and CDR2 YYNGEE. The length of the CDR3 is 17 residues. As DNA, the CDR3 is TGTGCCAGCAGCGTAGTTCTAGCGGGGGGTATCTACAATGAGCAGTTCTTC. Protein: CASSVVLAGGIYNEQFF.

This rearrangement joins TRBV29-1 to TRBJ2-7; D not certain. This CDR3 has 12 amino acids. CDR1 is SQVTM, CDR2 ANQGSEA, per germline. V lost 1 base and J lost 6, with 10 bases in between. The CDR3 loop reads CSVEAGTFEQYF. The DNA of the CDR3 is TGCAGCGTTGAAGCGGGTACCTTCGAGCAGTACTTC.

This chain connects TRBV28 to TRBJ2-3, with a possible D match to TRBD1 (6 bases). The V and J ends lost 7 bases and 5 bases respectively, with 16 bases between them. The germline CDR1 and CDR2 sequences are MDHEN and SYDVKM. The CDR3 spans 14 residues. The CDR3 region has the DNA TGTGCCAGCACCTACAGGGCCCCCGGAGATACGCAGTATTTT. Translation: CASTYRAPGDTQYF. Drawing the rest from reference TRBV28 and TRBJ2-3, the complete variable domain is DVKVTQSSRYLVKRTGEKVFLECVQDMDHENMFWYRQDPGLGLRLIYFSYDVKMKEKGDIPEGYSVSREKKERFSLILESASTNQTSMYLCASTYRAPGDTQYFGPGTRLTVL.